This T cell receptor beta chain originates from a study of CD8 T cells in ankylosing spondylitis. Molecular-barcoded quantitative 5'-RACE produced these TCR beta libraries. MiXCR was run by TCRdb on the 5' RACE reads, yielding one entry per CDR3 protein. The data show 700,000 to 850,000 distinct CDR3 sequences, with 12% seen just once and roughly 0.51% held by the top ten. Notes on the study in general: There was a TCR beta motif, made of eight highly homologous variants, that appeared characteristic of ankylosing spondylitis blood. The disease-linked clones had a CD8+ phenotype and low blood frequencies. Reportedly, significant enrichment of disease-linked clones occurred in matched ankylosing spondylitis synovial fluid. Certain motif variants had earlier appeared in reactive arthritis synovial fluid and blood.

This clonotype was picked up many times. The antigen is not known. Germline loops: CDR1 SQVTM, CDR2 ANQGSEA. CDR3 length equals 14 residues. The V end lost 7 bases, the J end lost 1 base, and 16 bases lay between the germline ends. The receptor was isolated from a male donor with ankylosing spondylitis. The sequenced material came from blood, either unsorted or a sorted T cell fraction (not recorded which). This rearrangement joins TRBV29-1 to TRBJ1-1; D perhaps matches TRBD1 (5 bases). CDR3 nucleotides: TGCAGCGCCTGGGACTCGAACCAGAACACTGAAGCTTTCTTT. Its translation: CSAWDSNQNTEAFF.